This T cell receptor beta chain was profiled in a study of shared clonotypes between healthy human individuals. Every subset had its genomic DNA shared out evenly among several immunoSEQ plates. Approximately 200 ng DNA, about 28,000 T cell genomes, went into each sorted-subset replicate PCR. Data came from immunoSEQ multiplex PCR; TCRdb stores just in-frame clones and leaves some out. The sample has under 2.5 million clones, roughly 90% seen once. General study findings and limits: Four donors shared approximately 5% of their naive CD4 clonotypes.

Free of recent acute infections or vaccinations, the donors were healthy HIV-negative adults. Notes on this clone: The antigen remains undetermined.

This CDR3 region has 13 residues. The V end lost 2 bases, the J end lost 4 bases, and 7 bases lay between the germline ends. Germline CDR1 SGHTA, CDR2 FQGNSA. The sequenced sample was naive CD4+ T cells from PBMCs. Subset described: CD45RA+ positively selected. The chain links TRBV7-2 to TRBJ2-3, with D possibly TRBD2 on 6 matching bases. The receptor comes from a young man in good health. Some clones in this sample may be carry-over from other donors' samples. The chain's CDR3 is CASSLTSPDTQYF. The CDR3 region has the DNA TGTGCCAGCAGCTTAACTAGCCCAGATACGCAGTATTTT.